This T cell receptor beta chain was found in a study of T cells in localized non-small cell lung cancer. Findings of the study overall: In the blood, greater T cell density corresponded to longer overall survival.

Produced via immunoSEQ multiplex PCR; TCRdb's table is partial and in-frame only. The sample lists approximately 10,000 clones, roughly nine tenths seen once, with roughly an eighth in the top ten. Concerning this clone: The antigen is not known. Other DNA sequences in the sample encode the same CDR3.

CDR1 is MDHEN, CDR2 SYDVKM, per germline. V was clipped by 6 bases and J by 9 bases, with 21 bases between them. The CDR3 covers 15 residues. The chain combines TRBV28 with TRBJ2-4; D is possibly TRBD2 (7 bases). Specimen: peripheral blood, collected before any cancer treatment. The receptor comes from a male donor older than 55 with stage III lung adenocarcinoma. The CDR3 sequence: CASSIGTGGNSIQYF. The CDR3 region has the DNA TGTGCCAGCAGCATCGGGACGGGGGGCAACAGCATTCAGTACTTC.